A single T cell receptor beta chain is shown here with its context. Its antigen is as yet unknown. Every participating donor contributed around 9.5 milliliters of peripheral blood through a draw. These data come from a study of blood T cells in healthy people across ages. General study results and limits: The authors considered diversity estimates from one million T cells to be underestimates.

It was with a sample-barcoded 5' primer and a J-beta primer mix that a second PCR of about 6 to 12 cycles was run. TCRdb analysed the 5' RACE reads with MiXCR anew, one entry per CDR3 protein. This sample yields some 900,000 distinct CDR3 sequences, of which 40% to 60% are seen a single time; around an eighth belongs to the top ten. The CDR3 spans 12 residues. Sequences were obtained from blood. The chain joins TRBV12-3 or TRBV12-4 to TRBJ2-5; a possible D gene is TRBD2 (5 bases). The closer fit of TRBJ2-7 to the DNA end suggests the J call may be wrong. The sequence was collected from a man aged 30 to 45 in good health. The CDR3 sequence is CASSLPEGEQYF. The CDR3 bases are TGTGCCAGCAGTTTACCCGAGGGCGAGCAGTACTTC.